The 14 T cell receptor beta chains below come from one sample, sequenced in a study of CD8+CD57+ T cells in acquired aplastic anemia. Genomic DNA acted as the template from which TCR beta VDJ combination and CDR3 sequence profiling were carried out. Using its own MiXCR run on the reads, TCRdb lists one record per CDR3 protein. The table lists 270,000 or so distinct CDR3 sequences, roughly 80% of them singletons. The sequenced patients had an expansion of CD8+CD57+ cells seen by flow cytometry. The sequencing input was sorted CD4+, CD8+, or CD8+CD57+ T cells (not recorded which) from PBMCs. These receptor sequences come from a human donor with aplastic anemia.

Turning to this clonotype: The missing conserved phenylalanine or tryptophan at the end of this CDR3 makes a read error likely. Because the CDR3's place on the DNA is in doubt, the DNA is left out and the CDR3 is given as listed by TCRdb. The chain employs TRBV7-3 and TRBJ1-2. Germline values: CDR1 SGHTA, CDR2 FQGTGA. From its first to its last residue, the CDR3 has 13 amino acids. The CDR3 sequence: CASSQGLAGGTTY.

About this clonotype itself: A read error may produce the germline difference seen at one junction end. The V call is TRBV5-1, the J call TRBJ2-3, with 8 bases matching TRBD1. The CDR3 runs 14 residues. Germline lookup yields CDR1 SGHRS and CDR2 YFSETQ. CDR3 loop: CASSFAGGYDTQYF. The CDR3 DNA sequence: TGTGCCAGCAGCTTCGCAGGGGGCTACGATACGCAGTATTTT. The full variable domain, completed using reference TRBV5-1 and TRBJ2-3, is KAGVTQTPRYLIKTRGQQVTLSCSPISGHRSVSWYQQTPGQGLQFLFEYFSETQRNKGNFPGRFSGRQFSNSRSEMNVSTLELGDSALYLCASSFAGGYDTQYFGPGTRLTVL.

The rearrangement links TRBV5-6 to TRBJ1-2; D gene ambiguous. Trimming took off 0 bases at V and 5 bases at J, with 14 bases between the two ends. This CDR3 contains 15 residues. Germline CDR1 SGHDT, CDR2 YYEEEE. CDR3 DNA sequence: TGTGCCAGCAGCTTGGGGGGAGGGCGGCTATATGGCTACACCTTC. It encodes CASSLGGGRLYGYTF.

The chain couples TRBV2 to TRBJ2-3, with D uncertain. Germline assignment: CDR1 SNHLY and CDR2 FYNNEI. CDR3 length: 13 amino acids. V lost 8 bases and J lost 12, with 21 bases in between. CDR3 nucleotides: TGTGCCAGCGGCGTTGCTGGCGCAAATAGCCAGTATTTT. Translation gives CASGVAGANSQYF.

The rearrangement joins TRBV9 to TRBJ2-3; 8 nucleotides match TRBD2. V lost 4 bases, J lost 11 bases, and 12 bases stayed unmatched. Germline V gene data show CDR1 as SGDLS and CDR2 as YYNGEE. The CDR3 contains 14 residues. CDR3 protein: CASSLAGSPNKQYF. CDR3 bases: TGTGCCAGCAGCTTAGCGGGAAGTCCCAATAAGCAGTATTTT.

The rearrangement uses TRBV7-2 and TRBJ1-1, with D possibly TRBD1 on 5 matching bases. From germline, CDR1 is SGHTA and CDR2 FQGNSA. V gave up 3 bases and J gave up 11 bases, with 25 bases separating them. CDR3 length equals 16 residues. The CDR3 coding sequence is TGTGCCAGCAGCTTGGAGAGGGACGGGCTCGAATATGGCGCTTTCTTT. Its translation: CASSLERDGLEYGAFF.

The V gene is TRBV29-1, the J gene TRBJ2-3; a possible D gene is TRBD1 (6 bases). This CDR3 is built from 14 residues. Germline V gene lookup returns CDR1 SQVTM and CDR2 ANQGSEA. V was shortened by 7 bases and J by 2 bases, with 16 bases between the two germline ends. DNA of the CDR3: TGCAGCGCCACCGGGACATATTCCACAGATACGCAGTATTTT. Amino acids: CSATGTYSTDTQYF.

This chain uses TRBV24-1 with TRBJ2-3; D ambiguous. V was trimmed by 11 bases and J by 6 bases, leaving 20 bases between them. The CDR3 has 14 amino acids. CDR1 is KGHDR and CDR2 is SFDVKD in the germline V gene. DNA of the CDR3: TGTGCCAGCCGCTTCGAGCGAGGTCCCGATACGCAGTATTTT. This gives the protein CASRFERGPDTQYF.

In regard to this clonotype: Just one base apart from a much larger clone, this may be a read error. V usage is TRBV11-3 and J usage is TRBJ2-4; maybe TRBD1 (6 bases). The CDR3 sequence is 12 residues long. Germline CDR1 is SGHNT and CDR2 is YENEEA. The DNA of the CDR3 is TGTGCCAGCGGCTTAGATCGGACAGTTCAGTACTTC. Its translation is CASGLDRTVQYF. The full variable domain, with the rest looked up from reference TRBV11-3 and TRBJ2-4, is EAGVVQSPRYKIIEKKQPVAFWCNPISGHNTLYWYLQNLGQGPELLIRYENEEAVDDSQLPKDRFSAERLKGVDSTLKIQPAELGDSAVYLCASGLDRTVQYFGAGTRLSVL.

As concerns this clonotype: The junction differs from germline at one of its ends, possibly a read error. The chain employs TRBV7-9 and TRBJ2-7, with 7 positions matching TRBD1. Per germline, CDR1 SEHNR and CDR2 FQNEAQ (reference sequence). This CDR3 comprises 15 residues. The CDR3 sequence is CASSQDGTENSPLYF. CDR3 coding DNA: TGCGCCAGCAGCCAAGATGGGACAGAAAATTCACCCCTCTACTTC.

This sequence joins TRBV5-4 and TRBJ1-1; no clear D gene. V lost 2 bases, J lost 1 base, and 12 bases lay in between. Looked up from germline, CDR1 is SGHNT and CDR2 is YYREEE (reference sequence). The CDR3 covers 15 residues. The CDR3 DNA follows: TGTGCCAGCAGCTTCCTAGCGGCAGGGAACACTGAAGCTTTCTTT. It is translated as CASSFLAAGNTEAFF.

The count of this clonotype is one. The chain combines TRBV19 with TRBJ1-5; 9 nucleotides align to TRBD1. The J segment lost 11 bases and the V segment lost 7 bases, leaving 15 bases of the junction unmatched. In germline, CDR1 is LNHDA, CDR2 SQIVND (reference sequence). CDR3 length: 15 amino acids. The CDR3 DNA is TGTGCCAGTACAGGGACAGGGAAAAACCAAGAGACCCAGCATTTT. Its protein product is CASTGTGKNQETQHF. Full variable domain (rest looked up from reference TRBV19 and TRBJ1-5): DGGITQSPKYLFRKEGQNVTLSCEQNLNHDAMYWYRQDPGQGLRLIYYSQIVNDFQKGDIAEGYSVSREKKESFPLTVTSAQKNPTAFYLCASTGTGKNQETQHFGDGTRLSIL.

As DNA, the CDR3 is TGTGCCAGCGGCGACGGGACTAGCGGGGGGTCGGATACGCAGTATTTT. Amino acid sequence: CASGDGTSGGSDTQYF. The chain is built from TRBV2 and TRBJ2-3, with 15 bases fitting TRBD2. The CDR3 extends over 16 amino acids. The J segment lost 6 bases and the V segment lost 8 bases, leaving 9 bases of the junction unmatched. Germline assignment: CDR1 SNHLY and CDR2 FYNNEI.

The chain links TRBV2 to TRBJ2-3; D possibly corresponds to TRBD2 (6 bases). CDR3 length: 15 amino acids. Germline-derived CDR1 and CDR2 are SNHLY and FYNNEI. The V end was cut by 6 bases, the J end by 7 bases, with 20 bases between. For the CDR3, the DNA is TGTGCCAGCAGGGCCGGGAGCACAGAAATACATACGCAGTATTTT. The encoded protein is CASRAGSTEIHTQYF.